One sample yielded the 9 T cell receptor beta chains listed below, sequenced in a study of chemoradiotherapy in HPV16-positive cancers. The assay was immunoSEQ multiplex PCR, and TCRdb's table has in-frame clones only and misses some. The repertoire consists of roughly 25,000 clones, with around 94% occurring once and the leading ten covering approximately 2.7%. Sample collection occurred from a patient who underwent chemoradiotherapy. These receptors all come from a human donor with HPV-associated anogenital cancer.

The chain is built from TRBV4-3 and TRBJ2-3, with D uncertain. The CDR3 is made up of 14 amino acids. The germline gives CDR1 LGHNA, CDR2 YSLEER. Trimming stripped 3 bases from V and 6 bases from J, with 13 bases between. The CDR3: CASSHPSQGDTQYF. CDR3 nucleotide sequence: TGCGCCAGCAGCCACCCTTCACAAGGGGATACGCAGTATTTT.

The CDR3, as DNA: TGTGCCAGCAGCGTCGGACAGGGAGTAACTGAAGCTTTCTTT. Its protein is CASSVGQGVTEAFF. V usage is TRBV9 and J usage is TRBJ1-1; 8 bases fit TRBD1. V lost 2 bases and J lost 5; bases outside the gene matches: 5. CDR1 is SGDLS and CDR2 is YYNGEE in the germline V gene. The CDR3 loop spans 14 amino acids. The full variable domain, in which reference TRBV9 and TRBJ1-1 provide the parts outside the CDR3, is DSGVTQTPKHLITATGQRVTLRCSPRSGDLSVYWYQQSLDQGLQFLIQYYNGEERAKGNILERFSAQQFPDLHSELNLSSLELGDSALYFCASSVGQGVTEAFFGQGTRLTVV.

The V gene is TRBV29-1, the J gene TRBJ1-5; 7 bases fit TRBD1. This CDR3 comprises 13 residues. In germline, CDR1 is SQVTM, CDR2 ANQGSEA. J gave up 4 bases and V 6 bases, and 6 bases lay outside the gene matches. DNA of the CDR3: TGCAGCGTGACTACAGGGGTTAATCAGCCCCAGCATTTT. It encodes CSVTTGVNQPQHF.

The chain carries TRBV6-5 and TRBJ1-4, with a possible D match to TRBD1 (6 bases). The CDR3 is made up of 15 amino acids. V lost 2 bases and J lost 10, with 17 bases in between. Germline V gene data show CDR1 as MNHEY and CDR2 as SVGAGI. The CDR3 bases are TGTGCCAGCAGTTACGAAGGGATGCAGGGGATAAAACTGTTTTTT. Translating gives CASSYEGMQGIKLFF.

J is TRBJ2-7 and V is TRBV19; 11 bases are a match to TRBD1. The CDR3 length is 15 residues. Germline CDR1 LNHDA, CDR2 SQIVND (reference sequence). V was pared by 6 bases and J by 3 bases, with 7 bases of the junction left unmatched. CDR3 loop: CASSAGQGVVYEQYF. In nucleotides, the CDR3 is TGTGCCAGTAGCGCGGGACAGGGGGTTGTCTACGAGCAGTACTTC. The variable domain in full, with the rest retrieved from reference TRBV19 and TRBJ2-7, is DGGITQSPKYLFRKEGQNVTLSCEQNLNHDAMYWYRQDPGQGLRLIYYSQIVNDFQKGDIAEGYSVSREKKESFPLTVTSAQKNPTAFYLCASSAGQGVVYEQYFGPGTRLTVT.

This rearrangement joins TRBV9 to TRBJ2-1, with 10 bases that match TRBD2. CDR3 length: 15 residues. J was trimmed by 9 bases and V by 0 bases; bases with no gene match: 6. Germline V CDR1 and CDR2: SGDLS, YYNGEE. CDR3 nucleotides: TGTGCCAGCAGCGTAGCGGCTAGCGGGAGAGGTGAGCAGTTCTTC. Its protein product is CASSVAASGRGEQFF.

This chain connects TRBV5-8 to TRBJ2-7; D remains unclear. This CDR3 has 14 residues. V lost 4 bases to trimming and J lost 1 base, with 12 bases between them. Germline lookup yields CDR1 SGHTS and CDR2 YDEGEE. The DNA of the CDR3 is TGTGCCAGCAGCCCTAGGCCCGGTTCCTACGAGCAGTACTTC. The encoded protein is CASSPRPGSYEQYF.

The rearrangement joins TRBV5-6 to TRBJ2-7; no clear D gene. The germline V gene encodes CDR1 SGHDT and CDR2 YYEEEE. This CDR3 spans 14 amino acids. Between the trimmed V and J ends, which lost 1 base and 1 base, there was a span of 9 bases. In DNA, the CDR3 is TGTGCCAGCAGCTTGAGAGGCCGGTCCTACGAGCAGTACTTC. This sequence encodes CASSLRGRSYEQYF.

The rearrangement joins TRBV5-4 to TRBJ2-5, with unresolved D. There are 13 residues in the CDR3. V was shortened by 5 bases and J by 7 bases, with 15 bases between the two germline ends. The germline CDR1 and CDR2 sequences are SGHNT and YYREEE (reference sequence). The CDR3 protein is CASSSGLSGTQYF. The CDR3 DNA follows: TGTGCCAGCAGTTCCGGCCTGTCAGGGACCCAGTACTTC.